Each of the 27 T cell receptor beta chains below was sequenced from the same sample in a study of immune heterogeneity within non-small cell lung tumors. The authors amplified TCR beta CDR3 by multiplex PCR with 32 V and 13 J primers. TCRdb itself ran the multiplex PCR reads through MiXCR, one entry per CDR3 protein. The sample records 14,000 to 15,000 distinct CDR3 sequences, 25% to 35% being singletons. TCRs were amplified from around 660 ng gDNA of bulk tumor per sample. Several biopsies were spaced far apart within each primary tumor and obtained as surgery took place. Before undergoing curative surgery, patients had newly diagnosed non-small cell lung cancer that was untreated. Sequencing input: lung tumor tissue. The receptors were gathered from a man aged 40-55 years with non-small cell lung cancer.

The rearrangement joins TRBV10-2 to TRBJ2-1; 12 nucleotides agree with TRBD2. The CDR3 consists of 16 residues. Germline values: CDR1 WSHSY, CDR2 SAAADI. J lost 8 bases, V lost 3 bases, and 8 bases had no gene match. The CDR3 spells CASSDLAGGPVYEQFF. The CDR3 DNA follows: TGCGCCAGCAGTGATCTAGCGGGAGGGCCCGTATATGAGCAGTTCTTC.

Details on this clonotype: At one boundary the junction diverges from the germline segment, which might be a read error. The V call is TRBV5-1, the J call TRBJ2-3; D is possibly TRBD1 (5 bases). This CDR3 region has 12 residues. The germline CDR1 and CDR2 sequences are SGHRS and YFSETQ. CDR3 nucleotides: TGCCCCAGCAGATCGGACGCAGGGACGCAGTATTTT. Translation: CPSRSDAGTQYF.

V gene TRBV20-1 combines with J gene TRBJ1-1; 8 nucleotides match TRBD1. This CDR3 comprises 14 residues. Trimming cost V 4 bases and J 5 bases; bases outside gene matches: 9. The V gene's germline CDR1 is DFQATT and CDR2 SNEGSKA (reference sequence). CDR3 nucleotides: TGCAGTGCTACGGACAGGGTAAGAAGAACTGAAGCTTTCTTT. The encoded protein is CSATDRVRRTEAFF.

The chain recombines TRBV11-3 with TRBJ2-2; D gene unclear. The CDR3 loop spans 14 amino acids. The germline CDR1 and CDR2 sequences are SGHNT and YENEEA. The V end lost 1 base, the J end lost 2 bases, and 5 bases lay between the germline ends. CDR3 region: CASSLVSNTGELFF. The CDR3 DNA sequence: TGTGCCAGCAGCTTAGTTAGCAACACCGGGGAGCTGTTTTTT.

On this clonotype: One base away lies a much larger clone, so this may be a sequencing read error. J is TRBJ2-1 and V is TRBV25-1; a weak D match, TRBD2 (7 bases). The CDR3 extends over 17 amino acids. Germline CDR1 MGHDK, CDR2 SYGVNS. This CDR3 is CASNVLGGRASYNELFF. The DNA of the CDR3 is TGTGCCAGCAACGTTCTAGGGGGGAGGGCATCCTACAATGAGCTGTTCTTC.

The gene calls are TRBV5-4 and TRBJ2-5, with TRBD1 matching 8 bases. The CDR3 contains 14 residues. Trimming took 0 bases from V and 4 from J; bases not matched to a gene: 2. Germline CDR1 is SGHNT and CDR2 is YYREEE (reference sequence). This CDR3 reads CASSLAGTGETQYF. CDR3 DNA: TGTGCCAGCAGCTTGGCCGGGACAGGAGAGACCCAGTACTTC.

The chain uses TRBV18 and TRBJ1-5, with TRBD1 matching over 8 bases. CDR1 KGHSH and CDR2 LQKENI come from the germline V gene. V was clipped by 2 bases and J by 4 bases; unmatched bases: 1. The CDR3 length is 14 residues. The CDR3 DNA follows: TGTGCCAGCTCACCAGGACAGGGAAATCAGCCCCAGCATTTT. It specifies CASSPGQGNQPQHF.

This clonotype is medium-sized. V usage is TRBV19 and J usage is TRBJ2-3, with 7 bases aligning to TRBD1. Germline CDR1 reads LNHDA; CDR2 reads SQIVND (reference sequence). The CDR3 is 14 amino acids. J lost 0 bases, V lost 5 bases, and 2 bases had no gene match. Here the CDR3 DNA reads TGTGCCAGTAGTCGAGGGGGCAGCACAGATACGCAGTATTTT. It encodes CASSRGGSTDTQYF.

The sample holds a few counts of this clonotype. The chain uses TRBV9 and TRBJ2-5; no definite D call. Per the germline V gene, CDR1 is SGDLS and CDR2 is YYNGEE. Trimming took off 0 bases at V and 5 bases at J, with 8 bases between the two ends. The CDR3 covers 13 residues. CDR3 coding DNA: TGTGCCAGCAGCGTAGCAGATGGCGAGACCCAGTACTTC. Translating gives CASSVADGETQYF.

A remark on this clonotype: Sequence at one end of the junction differs from germline and may be a read error. The chain has TRBV15 and TRBJ1-2; D is unclear. The CDR3 contains 14 residues. Looked up from germline, CDR1 is LNHNV and CDR2 is YYDKDF (reference sequence). Written as DNA, the CDR3 is TGTGCCACCAGCACTGCAGTAGGGTTTTATGGCCACACCTTC. This translates into CATSTAVGFYGHTF.

This clonotype is classed as medium-sized (0.01 to 0.1%). The rearrangement joins TRBV6-1 to TRBJ1-3; maybe TRBD1 (5 bases). Trimming took 5 bases from V and 0 from J, leaving 26 bases between them. Per the germline V gene, CDR1 is MNHNS and CDR2 is SASEGT. The CDR3 has 20 amino acids. The CDR3 protein is CASSRSTGQGYAFSGNTIYF. CDR3 sequence (DNA): TGTGCCAGCAGTCGCTCTACTGGCCAGGGCTACGCGTTCTCTGGAAACACCATATATTTT.

The gene calls are TRBV6-2 or TRBV6-3 and TRBJ1-2; D not certain. V was cut by 0 bases and J by 8 bases, with 10 bases left in between. Looked up from germline, CDR1 is MNHEY and CDR2 is SVGEGT. This CDR3 has 13 amino acids. CDR3 nucleotides: TGTGCCAGCAGTTACTCGGCTGAACAGGGCTACACCTTC. Translation gives CASSYSAEQGYTF.

This clonotype is classed as medium-sized. This chain connects TRBV2 to TRBJ2-7; D may match TRBD1 or TRBD2 (5 bases each). Germline CDR1 is SNHLY and CDR2 is FYNNEI. The CDR3 loop spans 13 amino acids. The V and J ends lost 8 bases and 3 bases respectively, with 14 bases between them. DNA for the CDR3: TGTGCCAGCCAGGGCGTCGGGGACTACGAGCAGTACTTC. Its protein product is CASQGVGDYEQYF.

This clonotype has at least ten counts. The V and J genes are TRBV5-1 and TRBJ2-1; D perhaps matches TRBD1 (5 bases). Germline assignment: CDR1 SGHRS and CDR2 YFSETQ. The V end lost 0 bases, the J end lost 8 bases, and 12 bases lay between the germline ends. CDR3 length equals 14 residues. The CDR3, as DNA: TGCGCCAGCAGCTTGGACGCAGGGATGGATGAGCAGTTCTTC. It yields the protein CASSLDAGMDEQFF.

This clonotype qualifies as medium-sized (0.01 to 0.1%). The genes are TRBV12-3 or TRBV12-4 and TRBJ2-3; D possibly corresponds to TRBD2 (6 bases). The CDR3 has 13 residues. V lost 8 bases to trimming and J lost 6 bases, with 15 bases between them. CDR3 nucleotide sequence: TGTGCCAGCCTCCCGGGGGACGGGGATACGCAGTATTTT. Protein product: CASLPGDGDTQYF.

In regard to this clonotype: Given a much more abundant clone one base away, this may be a read error. This sequence joins TRBV6-1 and TRBJ2-5, with no clear D. There are 12 residues in the CDR3. CDR1 is MNHNS, CDR2 SASEGT, per germline. The CDR3 DNA follows: TGTGCCACCGAGATGTACCAAGAGACCAAGTACTTC. Residues: CATEMYQETKYF.

V gene TRBV10-2 combines with J gene TRBJ2-1; D is possibly TRBD2 (6 bases). Germline values: CDR1 WSHSY, CDR2 SAAADI. The CDR3 loop spans 13 amino acids. Trimming shortened V by 6 bases and J by 7 bases, and 13 bases separated the two germline ends. The CDR3 reads CASSRDGGNEQFF. The CDR3, as DNA: TGCGCCAGCAGCCGGGACGGGGGTAATGAGCAGTTCTTC.

The chain combines TRBV4-1 with TRBJ1-4, with a tentative D call TRBD1 (6 bases). This CDR3 contains 13 residues. The germline CDR1 and CDR2 sequences are MGHRA and YSYEKL. Trimming removed 8 bases from V and 8 bases from J, with 15 bases in between. CDR3 sequence: CASRGGGREKLFF. CDR3 sequence (DNA): TGCGCCAGCCGAGGAGGGGGTCGGGAAAAACTGTTTTTT.

Worth noting for this clonotype: A clone one base away is much larger, so this may be a read error. The chain combines TRBV6-2 or TRBV6-3 with TRBJ1-1, with no clear D. Germline lookup yields CDR1 MNHEY and CDR2 SVGEGT. V lost 2 bases, J lost 4 bases, and 11 bases lay in between. This CDR3 comprises 14 residues. The CDR3 bases are TGTGCCAGCAGTTACGCGTTCCTGAGCACTGAAGCTTTCTTT. Its translation: CASSYAFLSTEAFF.

This clonotype has a count of ten or more. The chain uses TRBV27 and TRBJ1-3; D remains ambiguous. Trimming took 4 bases from V and 0 from J, leaving 13 bases between them. The CDR3 consists of 16 residues. The germline V gene has CDR1 MNHEY and CDR2 SMNVEV (reference sequence). The CDR3 region is CASSSRGYISGNTIYF. The CDR3, as DNA: TGTGCCAGCAGTTCACGGGGTTACATCTCTGGAAACACCATATATTTT.

In its sample, this clonotype was seen many times. The chain carries TRBV11-3 and TRBJ2-7, with a weak D call TRBD2 (5 bases). The germline V gene has CDR1 SGHNT and CDR2 YENEEA. V was trimmed by 2 bases and J by 1 base, leaving 12 bases between them. CDR3 length: 15 residues. DNA for the CDR3: TGTGCCAGCAGCTTACTTGGTGGAGGATCCTACGAGCAGTACTTC. This translates into CASSLLGGGSYEQYF.

This clonotype was counted once. A read error may be the cause here, since a much bigger clone is one base away. The chain combines TRBV9 with TRBJ2-5; 9 bases are shared with TRBD2. The J segment lost 4 bases and the V segment lost 3 bases, leaving 10 bases of the junction unmatched. This CDR3 contains 16 residues. Per the germline V gene, CDR1 is SGDLS and CDR2 is YYNGEE. The CDR3 sequence: CASSGTSGWAPETQYF. For the CDR3, the DNA is TGTGCCAGCAGCGGTACTAGCGGGTGGGCCCCAGAGACCCAGTACTTC.

This clonotype has ten or more counts. The chain combines TRBV19 with TRBJ1-5, with 9 bases that match TRBD1. The CDR3 sequence is 19 residues long. J gave up 3 bases and V 3 bases, and 15 bases lay outside the gene matches. Per germline, CDR1 LNHDA and CDR2 SQIVND (reference sequence). CDR3 nucleotides: TGTGCCAGTAGTATGAGGGACAGGGCTCAAACCCTTCTCAATCAGCCCCAGCATTTT. It specifies CASSMRDRAQTLLNQPQHF.

This clonotype was picked up many times. The chain uses TRBV18 and TRBJ2-6; D gene unclear. CDR1 is KGHSH, CDR2 LQKENI, per germline. The CDR3 has 13 residues. The ends were cut back, 4 bases at V and 2 bases at J, with 3 bases in the middle. Here the CDR3 reads CASSLTGANVLTF. DNA of the CDR3: TGTGCCAGCTCACTTACTGGGGCCAACGTCCTGACTTTC.

To note about this clonotype: A read error may explain this, as a much larger clone is one base away. V is TRBV7-2 and J is TRBJ2-7, with 10 bases fitting TRBD1. The CDR3 totals 14 residues. In germline, CDR1 is SGHTA, CDR2 FQGNSA. The J segment lost 3 bases and the V segment lost 5 bases, leaving 4 bases of the junction unmatched. DNA of the CDR3: TGTGCCAGCAGCCCCCGGACAGGGGGCTACGAGCAGTACTTC. Amino acids: CASSPRTGGYEQYF.

This sequence joins TRBV6-1 and TRBJ2-5; 8 nucleotides line up with TRBD2. Germline assignment: CDR1 MNHNS and CDR2 SASEGT. The CDR3 runs to 14 residues. V gave up 6 bases and J gave up 5 bases; unmatched junction bases: 8. The DNA of the CDR3 is TGTGCCAGCAGAGGAGCGGGAGTGGGTGAGACCCAGTACTTC. It translates to CASRGAGVGETQYF.

On this clonotype: One end of the junction does not line up with germline, which may come from a read error. The chain uses TRBV5-5 and TRBJ1-1; the match to TRBD1 covers 8 bases. CDR3 size: 13 residues. CDR1 is SGHKS and CDR2 is YYEKEE in the germline V gene (reference sequence). In DNA, the CDR3 is TGTGCCTGCAGCTTGGGGACAGGACAAGAAGCTTTCTTT. Translation gives CACSLGTGQEAFF.